This T cell receptor beta chain derives from a study of T cell responses to AZD1222 COVID-19 vaccine. Notes on the study in general: Just 5 to 7 people given AZD1222 tested seropositive at baseline. Vaccination with two AZD1222 doses was followed by a rise in Spike-specific TCR breadth and depth.

The CDR3 has 14 amino acids. Per germline, CDR1 MNHEY and CDR2 SVGEGT. V lost 2 bases and J lost 6, with 11 bases in between. TCRdb's copy holds only in-frame clones and misses some; the assay was immunoSEQ multiplex PCR. The sample includes about 64,000 clones, 80% of them seen just once. Note on this clone: Antigen specificity is unknown.

The TCR comes from an adult who received the AZD1222 COVID-19 vaccine. The V gene is TRBV6-2 or TRBV6-3, the J gene TRBJ2-1; no definite D call. The sequencing here drew on peripheral blood, taken 28 days after the second AZD1222 dose. Here the CDR3 reads CASSYGLEANEQFF. CDR3 DNA sequence: TGTGCCAGCAGTTACGGTCTTGAGGCCAATGAGCAGTTCTTC.